These T cell receptor beta chains were read from a single sample in a study of T-cell memory formation after mild COVID-19. MiXCR, applied by TCRdb to the 5' RACE reads, yields one record per CDR3 protein. The profile covers a few hundred thousand distinct CDR3 sequences, with about 17% appearing a single time and approximately 25% taken by the ten largest. The source material was PBMCs or a T cell subset sorted from them (not recorded which). The origin of the receptors is a man in his late teens or twenties who had mild COVID-19 (a few samples of this study predate the infection). Cell type and time point are not known. The CDR3 runs from the conserved cysteine through the conserved F or W. D genes are given only for firm matches. The size entry is marked missing in some rows and otherwise reads once, few, many or a size class.

j_gene	abundance	d_gene	v_gene	CDR3aa	CDR3nt
TRBJ1-5	few	TRBD1	TRBV12-3/TRBV12-4	CASSFGQGASQPQHF	TGTGCCAGCAGTTTCGGACAGGGGGCTAGTCAGCCCCAGCATTTT
TRBJ2-1	few	TRBD2	TRBV5-1	CASSLARGGVNEQFF	TGCGCCAGCAGCTTGGCGCGGGGGGGGGTCAATGAGCAGTTCTTC
TRBJ1-2	many	TRBD1	TRBV25-1	CASSLTGSDGYTF	TGTGCCAGCAGCCTGACAGGGTCCGATGGCTACACCTTC
TRBJ1-5	few	NA	TRBV20-1	CSARRGMRLNQPQHF	TGCAGTGCTAGACGGGGGATGCGGCTGAATCAGCCCCAGCATTTT
TRBJ1-5	NA	NA	TRBV3-1	CASSQFTTGGQPQHF	TGTGCCAGCAGCCAATTCACCACCGGGGGCCAGCCCCAGCATTTT
TRBJ2-3	few	TRBD2	TRBV5-1	CASSLERGSDTQYF	TGCGCCAGCAGCCTAGAGCGGGGGTCAGATACGCAGTATTTT
TRBJ2-2	NA	NA	TRBV20-1	CSARGFIKGSATPPSPGELFF	TGCAGTGCTAGAGGTTTTATTAAGGGATCTGCGACTCCACCTTCCCCCGGGGAGCTGTTTTTT
TRBJ2-1	NA	NA	TRBV7-2	CASRRDSSSYNEQFF	TGTGCCAGCAGGCGGGACAGTAGCTCCTACAATGAGCAGTTCTTC
TRBJ1-2	few	NA	TRBV24-1	CATSDRDSWRGYTF	TGTGCCACCAGTGACCGAGATTCTTGGAGGGGCTACACCTTC
TRBJ1-2	NA	NA	TRBV5-1	CASSLDGYSNYGYTF	TGCGCCAGCAGCTTGGACGGATACTCTAACTATGGCTACACCTTC
TRBJ1-1	NA	NA	TRBV25-1	CASRRNTEAFF	TGTGCCAGCAGGCGGAACACTGAAGCTTTCTTT
TRBJ1-1	few	NA	TRBV25-1	CASSEYAPFYEAFF	TGTGCCAGCAGTGAATACGCCCCTTTCTATGAAGCTTTCTTT